These 13 T cell receptor beta chains came from one sample sequenced in a study of blood T cell repertoires in COVID-19. Assay used: immunoSEQ multiplex PCR; TCRdb lists only in-frame clones, some missing. The sample shows 130,000 to 150,000 clones, 84% of them seen only once. The sequencing sample was made of PBMCs or T cells enriched from blood (not recorded which). These receptors all come from a woman in her 50s who had been exposed to COVID-19.

The chain is built from TRBV10-2 and TRBJ1-5, with a tentative D call TRBD1 (6 bases). The CDR3 loop spans 15 amino acids. CDR1 and CDR2 from the germline V gene are WSHSY and SAAADI. V lost 6 bases and J 4 bases, leaving 16 bases between the germline ends. CDR3 sequence: CASSSQGRGNQPQHF. The CDR3 nucleotides read TGCGCCAGCAGCTCTCAGGGGCGCGGGAATCAGCCCCAGCATTTT.

The chain uses TRBV5-6 and TRBJ2-5; 7 bases match TRBD2. CDR1 SGHDT and CDR2 YYEEEE come from the germline V gene. The length of the CDR3 is 15 residues. The V and J ends lost 3 bases and 2 bases, in that order; junction bases with no gene match: 7. This CDR3 is CASSSQRGPQETQYF. The CDR3 nucleotides read TGTGCCAGCAGCTCCCAGCGGGGCCCGCAAGAGACCCAGTACTTC.

The chain's CDR3 is CASSEERSWTVEKLFF. DNA for the CDR3: TGTGCCAGCAGTGAAGAGAGAAGTTGGACAGTCGAAAAACTGTTTTTT. This chain links TRBV2 with TRBJ1-4; the D gene is possibly TRBD1 (6 bases). Germline V gene data show CDR1 as SNHLY and CDR2 as FYNNEI. V lost 1 base and J lost 8, with 17 bases in between. This CDR3 has 16 amino acids.

CDR3 loop: CASSLARKGTGLLGEAFF. The CDR3 nucleotides are TGTGCCAGCAGCTTAGCGCGTAAGGGGACAGGCTTGTTAGGGGAAGCTTTCTTT. The chain links TRBV7-2 to TRBJ1-1; 8 bases map to TRBD1. Unmatched junction bases numbered 17, after V lost 0 bases and J lost 8 bases. The germline CDR1 and CDR2 sequences are SGHTA and FQGNSA. The CDR3 has 18 residues. Filled out from reference TRBV7-2 and TRBJ1-1, the complete variable domain reads GAGVSQSPSNKVTEKGKDVELRCDPISGHTALYWYRQSLGQGLEFLIYFQGNSAPDKSGLPSDRFSAERTGGSVSTLTIQRTQQEDSAVYLCASSLARKGTGLLGEAFFGQGTRLTVV.

The chain couples TRBV12-5 to TRBJ2-5; D is perhaps TRBD1 (6 bases). V gave up 6 bases and J gave up 3 bases, with 17 bases separating them. Germline CDR1 and CDR2: LGHNT and FRNRAP. This CDR3 region has 15 residues. The CDR3 protein is CASGGQKLLKETQYF. DNA for the CDR3: TGTGCTAGTGGAGGACAGAAACTATTAAAAGAGACCCAGTACTTC.

This clone has only a few counts. V is TRBV7-8 and J is TRBJ1-5; TRBD1 matches 8 bases. CDR3 length equals 18 residues. Germline assignment: CDR1 SGHVS and CDR2 FQNEAQ. V shed 5 bases and J 2 bases; nucleotides not matched to a gene: 14. The CDR3 DNA reads TGTGCCAGCAGCCCGATGCAGGGGGCGCGGATAGGCAATCAGCCCCAGCATTTT. Amino acids: CASSPMQGARIGNQPQHF.

The chain is built from TRBV9 and TRBJ2-1; 8 nucleotides match TRBD2. CDR1 and CDR2 from the germline V gene are SGDLS and YYNGEE. V trimming: 4 bases; J trimming: 4 bases; junction bases outside the gene matches: 1. The CDR3 sequence is 13 residues long. CDR3 sequence: CASSSGGYNEQFF. The CDR3 DNA reads TGTGCCAGCAGCAGCGGGGGATACAATGAGCAGTTCTTC. Variable domain in full (rest from reference TRBV9 and TRBJ2-1): DSGVTQTPKHLITATGQRVTLRCSPRSGDLSVYWYQQSLDQGLQFLIQYYNGEERAKGNILERFSAQQFPDLHSELNLSSLELGDSALYFCASSSGGYNEQFFGPGTRLTVL.

The rearrangement joins TRBV6-5 to TRBJ2-1, with 7 positions matching TRBD1. Germline V gene lookup returns CDR1 MNHEY and CDR2 SVGAGI. The J segment lost 7 bases and the V segment lost 0 bases, leaving 3 bases of the junction unmatched. The CDR3 loop spans 14 amino acids. CDR3 in DNA: TGTGCCAGCAGTTACTCGGACAGGACGAATGAGCAGTTCTTC. Translated, it gives CASSYSDRTNEQFF.

The rearrangement joins TRBV7-8 to TRBJ2-2; maybe TRBD1 (5 bases). V lost 5 bases and J 4 bases, leaving 14 bases between the germline ends. The germline CDR1 and CDR2 sequences are SGHVS and FQNEAQ. The CDR3 has 15 amino acids. CDR3 DNA: TGTGCCAGCAGCGACCAGGGCAGTGGCACCGGGGAGCTGTTTTTT. It encodes CASSDQGSGTGELFF. Based on the CDR3 plus reference TRBV7-8 and TRBJ2-2, the full variable domain is GAGVSQSPRYKVAKRGQDVALRCDPISGHVSLFWYQQALGQGPEFLTYFQNEAQLDKSGLPSDRFFAERPEGSVSTLKIQRTQQEDSAVYLCASSDQGSGTGELFFGEGSRLTVL.

The rearrangement links TRBV11-2 to TRBJ2-3; TRBD1 might be the D (5 bases). CDR3 length equals 15 residues. Germline loops: CDR1 SGHAT, CDR2 FQNNGV. V was shortened by 0 bases and J by 2 bases, with 9 bases between the two germline ends. CDR3 sequence: CASSLEQAYTDTQYF. The CDR3 region has the DNA TGTGCCAGCAGCTTAGAACAGGCATACACAGATACGCAGTATTTT.

This chain uses TRBV11-2 with TRBJ2-7, with a weak D call TRBD2 (5 bases). Germline CDR1 SGHAT, CDR2 FQNNGV. The CDR3 is 14 amino acids. V was cut by 3 bases and J by 2 bases, with 11 bases left in between. The CDR3, as DNA: TGTGCCAGCAGCTTCTTCCACGGGGCCTACGAGCAGTACTTC. Translated: CASSFFHGAYEQYF.

About this clone itself: This CDR3 is also generated by other DNA sequences in the sample. V usage is TRBV9 and J usage is TRBJ2-7; 7 positions agree with TRBD1. This CDR3 has 14 amino acids. The V gene end was trimmed by 0 bases and the J gene end by 2 bases; junction bases not matched to a gene: 2. CDR1 is SGDLS, CDR2 YYNGEE, per germline. The CDR3 sequence is CASSVGDRTYEQYF. The CDR3 DNA sequence: TGTGCCAGCAGCGTAGGGGACAGAACCTACGAGCAGTACTTC.

The chain couples TRBV18 to TRBJ1-6; D not resolved. V shed 2 bases and J shed 4 bases, with 12 bases lying between them. The germline V gene encodes CDR1 KGHSH and CDR2 LQKENI. CDR3 length equals 16 residues. DNA for the CDR3: TGTGCCAGCTCACCAGGGCCCGTCAGGTATAATTCACCCCTCCACTTT. Protein sequence: CASSPGPVRYNSPLHF. Combining the CDR3 with reference TRBV18 and TRBJ1-6 gives the whole variable domain NAGVMQNPRHLVRRRGQEARLRCSPMKGHSHVYWYRQLPEEGLKFMVYLQKENIIDESGMPKERFSAEFPKEGPSILRIQQVVRGDSAAYFCASSPGPVRYNSPLHFGNGTRLTVT.